Listed below are T cell receptor beta chains from one sample, sequenced in a study of CD8 T cells in ankylosing spondylitis. TCRdb recomputed calls from the 5' RACE reads with MiXCR, one row per CDR3 protein. The sample yields about 360,000 distinct CDR3 sequences, approximately 15% seen once. Sequencing input: blood, either unsorted or a sorted T cell fraction (not recorded which). Receptor source: a male donor with ankylosing spondylitis or in good health (not recorded which). CDR3s include the opening cysteine and the closing phenylalanine or tryptophan. D genes are given only for firm matches. The size field is filled for only some rows; it gives once, few, many or a size class.

DNA	CDR3	size	J	D	V
TGCAGTGCTAGTTACCAGGGAGGTGGGACTGAAGCTTTCTTT	CSASYQGGGTEAFF	.	TRBJ1-1	.	TRBV20-1
TGTGCCAGCAGCCCGGGACTAGCGGGAGTAGTCGGGGAGCTGTTTTTT	CASSPGLAGVVGELFF	.	TRBJ2-2	TRBD2	TRBV11-2
TGTGCCAGCTGTCGGACGGGCAGAGATACGCAGTATTTT	CASCRTGRDTQYF	few	TRBJ2-3	.	TRBV6-1
TGCGCCAGCAGCCTCGGAGGGGATGCCCGGGGCTACACCTTC	CASSLGGDARGYTF	.	TRBJ1-2	.	TRBV5-1
TGTGCCGTCGGGGGGACTTGGGTGACCGGGGAGCTGTTTTTT	CAVGGTWVTGELFF	.	TRBJ2-2	TRBD2	TRBV19
TGTGCCAGCAGTTCCTCGTGGGGGGGAACAGATACGCAGTATTTT	CASSSSWGGTDTQYF	.	TRBJ2-3	TRBD2	TRBV27
TGCAGTGCTAGAGCGCAGGGGGGCTGGGTTATGGATGAGCAGTTCTTC	CSARAQGGWVMDEQFF	.	TRBJ2-1	.	TRBV20-1
TGTGCCAGCAGCCCCCGCGGCGGCATCACAGATACGCAGTATTTT	CASSPRGGITDTQYF	few	TRBJ2-3	.	TRBV9
TGTGCCAGCAGTTTAACGACGCGGGGCACAGATACGCAGTATTTT	CASSLTTRGTDTQYF	few	TRBJ2-3	.	TRBV12-3/TRBV12-4
TGCGCCAGCAGCCAAGTCGCGGGCAGGGGTCGCAACGAGCAGTACTTC	CASSQVAGRGRNEQYF	.	TRBJ2-7	.	TRBV4-1
TGTGCCAGCAGCTTAACCCCGTCAGATACGCAGTATTTT	CASSLTPSDTQYF	.	TRBJ2-3	.	TRBV3-1
TGTGCCAGTAATTTAGCGGGAGAGGTAGAGAATGAGCAGTTCTTC	CASNLAGEVENEQFF	.	TRBJ2-1	TRBD2	TRBV19
TGCAGCGTTAGAGCGGGGGGGCCAGATACGCAGTATTTT	CSVRAGGPDTQYF	few	TRBJ2-3	TRBD2	TRBV29-1
TGTGCCAGCCGGGACATCAATCAGCCCCAGCATTTT	CASRDINQPQHF	few	TRBJ1-5	.	TRBV6-1
TGTGCCAGCAGAAACGACAGGGGGGGTGAAAAACTGTTTTTT	CASRNDRGGEKLFF	.	TRBJ1-4	TRBD1	TRBV6-1
TGCGCAACAGGGGTACCGGGCTCACCCCTCCACTTT	CATGVPGSPLHF	.	TRBJ1-6	TRBD1	TRBV20-1
TGTGCCAGCAGCCCCGGGACAGGGGGCGCAGGTTGGAACTATGGCTACACCTTC	CASSPGTGGAGWNYGYTF	few	TRBJ1-2	TRBD1	TRBV12-3/TRBV12-4
TGCGCCAGCAGCTTTAAACCTGGGACTAGCGGCTACAATGAGCAGTTCTTC	CASSFKPGTSGYNEQFF	few	TRBJ2-1	TRBD2	TRBV5-1
TGCGCCAGCAGCTACCCTAGCGGGGACCCTCAGTATTTT	CASSYPSGDPQYF	few	TRBJ2-3	TRBD2	TRBV5-1
TGTGCCAGCAGTCCGGACTCCCCGGGACAGCAGGGCTACACCTTC	CASSPDSPGQQGYTF	.	TRBJ1-2	TRBD1	TRBV28
TGTGCCAGCAGCCCGCGACAGGTAACCGGGGAGCTGTTTTTT	CASSPRQVTGELFF	.	TRBJ2-2	.	TRBV9
TGCGCCAGCAGCCAAGTGGACTGGACTAGCGCCAAAAACATTCAGTACTTC	CASSQVDWTSAKNIQYF	few	TRBJ2-4	TRBD2	TRBV4-1
TGTGCCAGCAGTTCTAACAGGGGAGTTTCTAACTATGGCTACACCTTC	CASSSNRGVSNYGYTF	few	TRBJ1-2	TRBD1	TRBV27
TGTGCCAGCAGTTACCTACCAGCGGGAGGGTCCGATACGCAGTATTTT	CASSYLPAGGSDTQYF	.	TRBJ2-3	TRBD2	TRBV6-5
TGTGCCAGCAGTGAAGGAGGCTTTCTCACAGATACGCAGTATTTT	CASSEGGFLTDTQYF	.	TRBJ2-3	.	TRBV2
TGTGCCAGCAGTCGGGACAGAGTGAACACCGGGGAGCTGTTTTTT	CASSRDRVNTGELFF	.	TRBJ2-2	TRBD1	TRBV6-1
TGCGCCAGCAGCCAAGATTCAAGGAGGGGGGCAGATACGCAGTATTTT	CASSQDSRRGADTQYF	.	TRBJ2-3	.	TRBV4-1
TGTGCCAGCTCACCGAGGACTAGCGGGAGGGGCACAGATACGCAGTATTTT	CASSPRTSGRGTDTQYF	few	TRBJ2-3	TRBD2	TRBV18
TGCAGTGCCGCGGACAAGCCTCAAGAGACCCAGTACTTC	CSAADKPQETQYF	.	TRBJ2-5	.	TRBV20-1
TGTGCCATCAGTGAAAGAGGGGATTCCTACGAGCAGTACTTC	CAISERGDSYEQYF	many	TRBJ2-7	.	TRBV10-3
TGTGCCAGCACCGCCGATTTTTCACCCCTCCACTTT	CASTADFSPLHF	many	TRBJ1-6	.	TRBV12-3/TRBV12-4
TGTGCCAGCAGCTTAGCGGGAGGGAGCTCTGGGGCCAACGTCCTGACTTTC	CASSLAGGSSGANVLTF	few	TRBJ2-6	TRBD2	TRBV7-2
TGTGCCAGCAGCCAAGGCCCGGGACTAGCTAACAATGAGCAGTTCTTC	CASSQGPGLANNEQFF	many	TRBJ2-1	TRBD2	TRBV4-2
TGTGCCAGCGGAGTGGGAAACACCATATATTTT	CASGVGNTIYF	.	TRBJ1-3	.	TRBV3-1
TGCAGCGTTGAAGTAGGGGGGGGGGCGGACACTGAAGCTTTCTTT	CSVEVGGGADTEAFF	few	TRBJ1-1	.	TRBV29-1
TGTGCCAGCAGTTTGGGGTCGGGCTTGGGTAGTAATCAGCCCCAGCATTTT	CASSLGSGLGSNQPQHF	few	TRBJ1-5	.	TRBV12-3/TRBV12-4
TGTGCCAGCAGGGCAGGGCCCTCATATGGCTACACCTTC	CASRAGPSYGYTF	few	TRBJ1-2	.	TRBV6-4
TGTGCCAGCAGCTTAGGCGGGGCGGGGGGCACAGATACGCAGTATTTT	CASSLGGAGGTDTQYF	.	TRBJ2-3	TRBD2	TRBV7-2
TGTGCCAGCAGTTCACAATCCGGGACCATAGATACGCAGTATTTT	CASSSQSGTIDTQYF	.	TRBJ2-3	.	TRBV12-3/TRBV12-4
TGCGCCAGCAGCTCAACTAGCGGGAGGAGTAACGAGCAGTACTTC	CASSSTSGRSNEQYF	few	TRBJ2-7	TRBD2	TRBV5-1
TGCAGTGCTAGAGATCCCAGGGGGGGTCGTTTCGGCGGCTACACCTTC	CSARDPRGGRFGGYTF	.	TRBJ1-2	TRBD1	TRBV20-1
TGTGCCAGCAGCTTGACGGGACAAGGGAATGCTGGGGCCAACGTCCTGACTTTC	CASSLTGQGNAGANVLTF	few	TRBJ2-6	.	TRBV12-3/TRBV12-4
TGCGCCAGCAGCTTGTTGCCTCGACTAGCGGGGGCAGGGGAGACCCAGTACTTC	CASSLLPRLAGAGETQYF	.	TRBJ2-5	TRBD2	TRBV5-1
TGCAGAGTGCTAGGGGTGACCTACAATGAGCAGTTCTTC	CRVLGVTYNEQFF	.	TRBJ2-1	.	TRBV29-1
TGTGCCAGCAGCCCAGGGACTGGGTGGACCGGGGAGCTGTTTTTT	CASSPGTGWTGELFF	.	TRBJ2-2	.	TRBV11-2
TGTGCCAGCAGTTCCCGACCCATCGTTGGCACTGAAGCTTTCTTT	CASSSRPIVGTEAFF	few	TRBJ1-1	.	TRBV6-5
TGCAGTGCTGGGATAGGACCAGATACGCAGTATTTT	CSAGIGPDTQYF	.	TRBJ2-3	.	TRBV20-1
TGCGCCAGCAGAGTTGGGGTTTACCAAGAGACCCAGTACTTC	CASRVGVYQETQYF	.	TRBJ2-5	.	TRBV5-1
TGTGCCAGCAGCTTAGTTGGTGCCAGTAGTGAGCAGTACTTC	CASSLVGASSEQYF	.	TRBJ2-7	.	TRBV7-9
TGCAGTGCTATCCGGACAGATAATCAGCCCCAGCATTTT	CSAIRTDNQPQHF	many	TRBJ1-5	.	TRBV20-1
TGCGCCAGCAGCCACGGGACTGCGAACACCGGGGAGCTGTTTTTT	CASSHGTANTGELFF	few	TRBJ2-2	.	TRBV5-1
TGTGCCAGCAGCCAAAGTCCGGGTGCAATCGATACGCAGTATTTT	CASSQSPGAIDTQYF	.	TRBJ2-3	.	TRBV3-1